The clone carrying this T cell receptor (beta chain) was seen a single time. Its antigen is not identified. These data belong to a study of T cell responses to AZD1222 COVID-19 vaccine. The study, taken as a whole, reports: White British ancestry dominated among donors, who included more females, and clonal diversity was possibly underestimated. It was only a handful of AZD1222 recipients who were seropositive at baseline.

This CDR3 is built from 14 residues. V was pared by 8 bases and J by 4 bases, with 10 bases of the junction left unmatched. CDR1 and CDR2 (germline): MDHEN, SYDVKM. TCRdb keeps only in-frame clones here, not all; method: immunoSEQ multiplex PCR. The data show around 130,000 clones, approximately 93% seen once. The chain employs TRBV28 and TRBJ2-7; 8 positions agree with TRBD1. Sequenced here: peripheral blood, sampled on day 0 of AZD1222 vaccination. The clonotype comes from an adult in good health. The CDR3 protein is CASLAGTGVYEQYF. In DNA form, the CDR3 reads TGTGCCAGCCTCGCCGGGACAGGAGTTTACGAGCAGTACTTC.